The 30 T cell receptor beta chains below were found in one sample sequenced in a study of T cells in Graves' hyperthyroidism and ophthalmopathy. Amplification targeted TCR beta CDR3 regions from RNA transcripts. First-round RT-PCR with HTBI primers amplified the TCR CDR3 region. TCRdb reanalysed the multiplex PCR reads using MiXCR and keeps one entry per CDR3 protein. The top ten hold about 8.9% of the sample, which has about 840,000 distinct CDR3 sequences, more than 30% seen once. Sequences were obtained from blood. Source of these receptors: a man aged 18 to 30 with Graves' hyperthyroidism.

In this sample, this clonotype turned up a few times. An end of the junction differs from the germline gene, which may be a read error. The V and J genes are TRBV10-3 and TRBJ2-7; D is ambiguous. The length of the CDR3 is 14 residues. Germline V gene sequence: CDR1 ENHRY, CDR2 SYGVKD. The CDR3 sequence is CASSENRAVGEQYF. The CDR3, as DNA: TGTGCCAGCAGTGAAAATCGCGCGGTAGGCGAGCAGTACTTC.

The rearrangement links TRBV20-1 to TRBJ1-1; D call uncertain. The V gene lost 2 bases and the J gene lost 1 base, with 11 bases spanning the gap. Germline CDR1 is DFQATT and CDR2 is SNEGSKA (reference sequence). CDR3 length: 14 amino acids. The CDR3 spells CSARYHEANTEAFF. CDR3 coding DNA: TGCAGTGCTAGATATCATGAGGCGAACACTGAAGCTTTCTTT.

This clonotype was counted many times. CDR3 region: CASSYGSNEQYF. CDR3 nucleotide sequence: TGTGCCAGCAGTTACGGGTCGAACGAGCAGTACTTC. This chain links TRBV2 with TRBJ2-7; D not certain. Trimming stripped 5 bases from V and 5 bases from J, with 10 bases between. This CDR3 contains 12 residues. Germline loops: CDR1 SNHLY, CDR2 FYNNEI.

The chain couples TRBV11-2 to TRBJ2-7, with D perhaps matching TRBD1 or TRBD2 (5 bases each). Germline V gene lookup returns CDR1 SGHAT and CDR2 FQNNGV. This CDR3 comprises 13 residues. V lost 6 bases to trimming and J lost 5 bases, with 14 bases between them. The CDR3 loop is CASSITGGDEQYF. The CDR3 DNA sequence: TGTGCCAGCAGTATCACTGGGGGAGACGAGCAGTACTTC.

CDR3: CASSLRQGGAYSPNTEAFF. The DNA of the CDR3 is TGTGCCAGCAGTCTTCGACAGGGGGGGGCTTATTCCCCAAACACTGAAGCTTTCTTT. The chain carries TRBV2 and TRBJ1-1; the match to TRBD1 covers 9 bases. CDR3 length: 19 residues. Germline lookup yields CDR1 SNHLY and CDR2 FYNNEI. Losses at the gene ends were 5 bases for V and 2 bases for J; bases not matched to a gene: 18.

The J gene is TRBJ2-5, the V gene TRBV20-1, with TRBD2 matching 7 bases. CDR3 size: 13 residues. CDR1 is DFQATT, CDR2 SNEGSKA, per germline (reference sequence). The CDR3, as DNA: TGCAGCGTTGAGGGACTACCTCAAGAGACCCAGTACTTC. This sequence encodes CSVEGLPQETQYF.

The rearrangement joins TRBV6-2 or TRBV6-3 to TRBJ2-7, with 11 bases aligning to TRBD2. The CDR3 loop spans 14 amino acids. V trimming: 2 bases; J trimming: 3 bases; junction bases outside the gene matches: 0. Germline-derived CDR1 and CDR2 are MNHEY and SVGEGT. CDR3 nucleotide sequence: TGTGCCAGCAGTTACACTAGCGGGAGCTACGAGCAGTACTTC. Translation gives CASSYTSGSYEQYF.

This clonotype was seen many times. The V and J genes are TRBV7-9 and TRBJ2-7, with D possibly TRBD1 on 6 matching bases. The CDR3 runs 13 residues. The V gene lost 7 bases and the J gene lost 3 bases, with 13 bases spanning the gap. In germline, CDR1 is SEHNR, CDR2 FQNEAQ (reference sequence). CDR3 nucleotide sequence: TGTGCCAGCACCCTACAGGGTAGCTACGAGCAGTACTTC. As protein: CASTLQGSYEQYF.

The V and J genes are TRBV10-3 and TRBJ1-2; D possibly corresponds to TRBD1 (5 bases). V was shortened by 11 bases and J by 5 bases, with 18 bases between the two germline ends. Germline CDR1 reads ENHRY; CDR2 reads SYGVKD. The CDR3 covers 13 residues. The CDR3 bases are TGTGCCTCTGGGGGGGGACTTGGGTATGGCTACACCTTC. It specifies CASGGGLGYGYTF.

At least ten counts were recorded for this clonotype. The chain recombines TRBV2 with TRBJ1-1; no definite D call. Trimming shortened V by 2 bases and J by 5 bases, and 0 bases separated the two germline ends. The CDR3 is made up of 10 amino acids. Germline V CDR1 and CDR2: SNHLY, FYNNEI. CDR3 loop: CASSETEAFF. In nucleotides, the CDR3 is TGTGCCAGCAGTGAAACTGAAGCTTTCTTT.

This clonotype was seen at least ten times. V is TRBV2 and J is TRBJ1-3, with TRBD1 as a possible D gene (5 bases). V was pared by 4 bases and J by 2 bases, with 12 bases between. In germline, CDR1 is SNHLY, CDR2 FYNNEI. CDR3 length: 15 amino acids. In nucleotides, the CDR3 is TGTGCCAGCAGTGTAAGGGGTAGGACTGGAAACACCATATATTTT. Its protein is CASSVRGRTGNTIYF.

V usage is TRBV7-2 and J usage is TRBJ2-7, with a tentative D call TRBD1 (5 bases). In germline, CDR1 is SGHTA, CDR2 FQGNSA. The CDR3 sequence is 12 residues long. V was cut by 5 bases and J by 12 bases, with 17 bases left in between. CDR3 sequence: CASSPTEGVGYF. In DNA form, the CDR3 reads TGTGCCAGCAGCCCCACCGAAGGGGTGGGGTACTTC.

This clonotype has just a few counts. The CDR3 region is CASSPRRTNEKLFF. The CDR3 region has the DNA TGTGCCAGCAGCCCCCGACGAACTAATGAAAAACTGTTTTTT. The V call is TRBV7-8, the J call TRBJ1-4, with D unresolved. The V end was cut by 5 bases, the J end by 1 base, with 8 bases between. Germline V gene lookup returns CDR1 SGHVS and CDR2 FQNEAQ. The CDR3 spans 14 residues. Full variable domain (missing parts from reference TRBV7-8 and TRBJ1-4): GAGVSQSPRYKVAKRGQDVALRCDPISGHVSLFWYQQALGQGPEFLTYFQNEAQLDKSGLPSDRFFAERPEGSVSTLKIQRTQQEDSAVYLCASSPRRTNEKLFFGSGTQLSVL.

Only a few counts were recorded for this clonotype. The chain is built from TRBV2 and TRBJ2-5; TRBD2 might be the D (5 bases). The CDR3 runs 12 residues. V shed 11 bases and J shed 3 bases, with 13 bases lying between them. The germline V gene has CDR1 SNHLY and CDR2 FYNNEI. The CDR3 protein is CAGPDFKETQYF. CDR3 in DNA: TGTGCCGGCCCGGACTTTAAAGAGACCCAGTACTTC.

This sequence joins TRBV2 and TRBJ1-5; D possibly corresponds to TRBD1 (5 bases). The CDR3 consists of 15 residues. V lost 11 bases and J lost 3, with 20 bases in between. Germline V gene sequence: CDR1 SNHLY, CDR2 FYNNEI. This CDR3 is CAWSVGVGLNQPQHF. The CDR3 bases are TGTGCCTGGAGTGTAGGGGTCGGACTCAATCAGCCCCAGCATTTT.

The genes are TRBV4-1 and TRBJ2-7, with D perhaps TRBD2 (5 bases). Trimming stripped 1 base from V and 3 bases from J, with 7 bases between. Germline V CDR1 and CDR2: MGHRA, YSYEKL. The CDR3 covers 13 residues. For the CDR3, the DNA is TGCGCCAGCAGCCAAGCTAGCAGCTACGAGCAGTACTTC. The encoded protein is CASSQASSYEQYF.

On this clonotype: A clone one base away is much larger, so this may be a read error. The chain links TRBV10-3 to TRBJ1-6; 9 nucleotides line up with TRBD1. CDR3 length: 17 residues. The V and J ends lost 10 bases and 8 bases, in that order; junction bases with no gene match: 18. Germline V gene data show CDR1 as ENHRY and CDR2 as SYGVKD. The CDR3 DNA follows: TGTGCCAGCAGCTCACCCGTCGGGACAGGGAGCGATTCACCCCTCCACTTT. It yields the protein CASSSPVGTGSDSPLHF.

The V call is TRBV7-9, the J call TRBJ1-1, with 8 nucleotides matching TRBD1. The germline CDR1 and CDR2 sequences are SEHNR and FQNEAQ (reference sequence). The CDR3 sequence is 15 residues long. The trim removed 5 bases at V and 3 bases at J, leaving 8 bases unmatched. The CDR3 bases are TGTGCCAGCAGCATTCCCCCAGGGGGCGACACTGAAGCTTTCTTT. Translating it yields CASSIPPGGDTEAFF.

The chain carries TRBV13 and TRBJ2-7, with a weak D call TRBD1 (5 bases). CDR1 and CDR2 (germline): PRHDT, FYEKMQ (reference sequence). The CDR3 runs 13 residues. V lost 5 bases to trimming and J lost 3 bases, with 11 bases between them. The CDR3, as DNA: TGTGCCAGCAGCCCCGACAGTAACTACGAGCAGTACTTC. Amino acids: CASSPDSNYEQYF.

Remarks on this clonotype: A single base separates this from a much larger clone, so it may be a read error. This chain links TRBV20-1 with TRBJ1-3, with D uncertain. Trimming took off 3 bases at V and 2 bases at J, with 8 bases between the two ends. Germline V gene lookup returns CDR1 DFQATT and CDR2 SNEGSKA (reference sequence). The CDR3 extends over 13 amino acids. CDR3 bases: TGCAGTGCTAGCGATCAACCTGGAAACACCATATATTTT. It codes for CSASDQPGNTIYF.

This clonotype was observed a handful of times. The J gene is TRBJ2-7, the V gene TRBV4-1; 9 nucleotides agree with TRBD2. From germline, CDR1 is MGHRA and CDR2 YSYEKL. The V gene end was trimmed by 4 bases and the J gene end by 4 bases; junction bases not matched to a gene: 5. The CDR3 runs to 14 residues. The CDR3 DNA sequence: TGCGCCAGCAGCCCGTGGCGGGAGGGATACGAGCAGTACTTC. Encoded protein: CASSPWREGYEQYF.

In its sample, this clonotype was seen many times. The rearrangement joins TRBV19 to TRBJ1-5; D perhaps matches TRBD1 (5 bases). Trimming took off 5 bases at V and 5 bases at J, with 13 bases between the two ends. Germline values: CDR1 LNHDA, CDR2 SQIVND (reference sequence). The CDR3 consists of 14 residues. The CDR3 is CASSEWRDYQPQHF. The DNA for the CDR3 is TGTGCCAGTAGTGAGTGGAGGGACTATCAGCCCCAGCATTTT.

The chain recombines TRBV7-9 with TRBJ1-5; 7 nucleotides match TRBD1. After removal of 8 bases from V and 8 bases from J, the junction contained 6 bases not matched to a gene. Germline V CDR1 and CDR2: SEHNR, FQNEAQ (reference sequence). The CDR3 contains 12 residues. CDR3 sequence (DNA): TGTGCCAGCGCACAGGGGCGGGAGCCCCAGCATTTT. It yields the protein CASAQGREPQHF. Looking up the rest from reference TRBV7-9 and TRBJ1-5 gives the full variable domain: DTGVSQNPRHKITKRGQNVTFRCDPISEHNRLYWYRQTLGQGPEFLTYFQNEAQLEKSRLLSDRFSAERPKGSFSTLEIQRTEQGDSAMYLCASAQGREPQHFGDGTRLSIL.

In the case of this clonotype: Given the absence of the conserved phenylalanine or tryptophan at the CDR3 end, a read error is likely. The V call is TRBV7-2, the J call TRBJ1-1; TRBD1 might be the D (5 bases). CDR3 length: 14 amino acids. The V gene lost 2 bases and the J gene lost 11 bases, with 18 bases spanning the gap. The germline gives CDR1 SGHTA, CDR2 FQGNSA. Here the CDR3 reads CASSLQGGGPGAFS. In DNA, the CDR3 is TGTGCCAGCAGCTTACAGGGCGGGGGTCCTGGGGCTTTCTCT.

The V gene is TRBV20-1, the J gene TRBJ2-7, with TRBD2 matching 9 bases. CDR1 DFQATT and CDR2 SNEGSKA come from the germline V gene (reference sequence). V lost 1 base and J lost 6; bases outside the gene matches: 10. This CDR3 is 15 amino acids long. The DNA of the CDR3 is TGCAGTGCTAGAGGGGGCGGCGGGGGGGCGGCCGAGCAGTACTTC. Amino acids: CSARGGGGGAAEQYF.

This clonotype was recorded many times. The chain joins TRBV29-1 to TRBJ1-3; unclear D gene. Germline CDR1 reads SQVTM; CDR2 reads ANQGSEA. Trimming stripped 7 bases from V and 0 bases from J, with 7 bases between. The CDR3 totals 12 residues. CDR3 nucleotide sequence: TGCAGCGCTGGGCGCTCTGGAAACACCATATATTTT. Protein: CSAGRSGNTIYF.

This clonotype turned up a few times. The V gene is TRBV9, the J gene TRBJ2-5; D possibly uses TRBD1 or TRBD2 (5 bases each). This CDR3 contains 14 residues. Germline values: CDR1 SGDLS, CDR2 YYNGEE. V was pared by 4 bases and J by 9 bases, with 19 bases between. In nucleotides, the CDR3 is TGTGCCAGCAGCTCCGGGGACGGGAATCAGCCCCAGTACTTC. The encoded protein is CASSSGDGNQPQYF.

The chain combines TRBV7-2 with TRBJ2-1, with 9 nucleotides matching TRBD2. Germline CDR1 reads SGHTA; CDR2 reads FQGNSA. The V and J ends lost 5 bases and 4 bases, in that order; junction bases with no gene match: 6. This CDR3 region has 15 residues. In DNA form, the CDR3 reads TGTGCCAGCAGCCTGAGCAGCGGGAGGTACAATGAGCAGTTCTTC. Amino acids: CASSLSSGRYNEQFF.

There are a few counts of this clonotype. In nucleotides, the CDR3 is TGTGCCAGCAGCCCCCAGTTATTAGACGCCCGGGCTGGAAACACCATATATTTT. This encodes CASSPQLLDARAGNTIYF. This chain uses TRBV7-9 with TRBJ1-3; no clear D gene. Looked up from germline, CDR1 is SEHNR and CDR2 is FQNEAQ (reference sequence). V was shortened by 5 bases and J by 2 bases, with 22 bases between the two germline ends. This CDR3 contains 18 residues.

This clonotype was seen more than once but under ten times. The chain combines TRBV27 with TRBJ1-2; possibly TRBD1 for D (5 bases). V lost 5 bases, J lost 8 bases, and 15 bases lay in between. Germline V gene lookup returns CDR1 MNHEY and CDR2 SMNVEV (reference sequence). The CDR3 contains 13 residues. CDR3 in amino acids: CASSPSSGGGYTF. In DNA form, the CDR3 reads TGTGCCAGCAGTCCCTCCTCCGGGGGGGGCTACACCTTC.